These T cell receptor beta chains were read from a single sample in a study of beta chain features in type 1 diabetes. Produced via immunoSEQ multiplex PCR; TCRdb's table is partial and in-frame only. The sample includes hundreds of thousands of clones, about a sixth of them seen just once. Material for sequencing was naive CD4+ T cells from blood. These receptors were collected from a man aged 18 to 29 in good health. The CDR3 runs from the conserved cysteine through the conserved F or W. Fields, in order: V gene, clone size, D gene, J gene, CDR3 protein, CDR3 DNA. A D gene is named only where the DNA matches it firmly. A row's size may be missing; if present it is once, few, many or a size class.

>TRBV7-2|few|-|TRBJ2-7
CASSPQYFDREQYF
TGTGCCAGCAGCCCCCAATACTTTGATCGCGAGCAGTACTTC
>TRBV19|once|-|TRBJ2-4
CASSIWGREQYF
TGTGCCAGTAGTATATGGGGTCGCGAACAGTACTTC
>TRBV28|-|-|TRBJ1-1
CASRGHPDAEAFF
TGTGCCAGCAGGGGACACCCAGACGCTGAAGCTTTCTTT
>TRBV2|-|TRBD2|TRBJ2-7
CASKAGTSYEQYF
TGTGCCAGCAAGGCAGGGACTAGCTACGAGCAGTACTTC
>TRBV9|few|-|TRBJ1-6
CASSVAGGNSPLHF
TGTGCCAGCAGCGTTGCAGGCGGAAATTCACCCCTCCACTTT
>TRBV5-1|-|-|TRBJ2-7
CASSLGLSSYEQYF
TGCGCCAGCAGCTTGGGGCTGAGCTCCTACGAGCAGTACTTC
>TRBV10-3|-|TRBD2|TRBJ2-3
CAITSGLAGFTDTQYF
TGTGCCATCACCTCGGGACTAGCGGGATTCACAGATACGCAGTATTTT
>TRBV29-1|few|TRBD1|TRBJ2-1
CSVEQGARIEQFF
TGCAGCGTTGAACAGGGGGCGCGAATTGAGCAGTTCTTC
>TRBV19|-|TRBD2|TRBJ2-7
CASSMDSAGAYEQYF
TGTGCCAGTAGTATGGATTCGGCGGGAGCCTACGAGCAGTACTTC
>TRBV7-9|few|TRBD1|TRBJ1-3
CASSRTGGSGNTIYF
TGTGCCAGCAGCCGGACAGGGGGATCTGGAAACACCATATATTTT
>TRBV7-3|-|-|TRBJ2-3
CASSSPSTDTQYF
TGTGCCAGCAGCTCTCCTAGCACAGATACGCAGTATTTT
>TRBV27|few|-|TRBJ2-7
CASSLSKGRLYYEQYF
TGTGCCAGCAGTTTATCAAAGGGGCGGCTATACTACGAGCAGTACTTC
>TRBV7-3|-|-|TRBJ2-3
CASSLTNIDTQYF
TGTGCCAGCAGCTTAACGAACATAGATACGCAGTATTTT
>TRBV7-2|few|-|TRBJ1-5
CASSLTGLYNQPQHF
TGTGCCAGCAGCTTAACAGGGTTATACAATCAGCCCCAGCATTTT
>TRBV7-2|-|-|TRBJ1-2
CASSFWMKGNYGYTF
TGTGCCAGCAGCTTCTGGATGAAGGGGAACTATGGCTACACCTTC
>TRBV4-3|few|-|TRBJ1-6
CASSQGGGGTIHSPLHF
TGCGCCAGCAGCCAAGGTGGCGGGGGCACTATACATTCACCCCTCCACTTT
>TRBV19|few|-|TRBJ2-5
CASSPSSGVRGQETQYF
TGTGCCAGTAGTCCTAGTTCAGGTGTAAGGGGGCAAGAGACCCAGTACTTC
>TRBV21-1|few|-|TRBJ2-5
CASTTLVDRARETQYF
TGTGCCAGCACCACCCTCGTGGACAGGGCCAGAGAGACCCAGTACTTC
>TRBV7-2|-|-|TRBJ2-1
CASSPAGGNEQFF
TGTGCCAGCAGCCCCGCGGGCGGCAATGAGCAGTTCTTC
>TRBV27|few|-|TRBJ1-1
CASSSYLTAAMNTEAFF
TGTGCCAGCAGTTCCTACCTGACAGCGGCAATGAACACTGAAGCTTTCTTT
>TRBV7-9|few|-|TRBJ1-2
CASSLQGNTRGYTF
TGTGCCAGCAGCTTACAGGGGAATACGAGGGGCTACACCTTC
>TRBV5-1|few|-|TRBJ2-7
CASSLWQNYEQYF
TGCGCCAGCAGCTTGTGGCAGAACTACGAGCAGTACTTC
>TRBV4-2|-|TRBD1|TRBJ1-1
CASSQGTGVNTEAFF
TGTGCCAGCAGCCAGGGGACAGGGGTGAACACTGAAGCTTTCTTT
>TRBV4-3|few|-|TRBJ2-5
CASSQDLWGAETQYF
TGCGCCAGCAGCCAAGATCTGTGGGGGGCCGAGACCCAGTACTTC
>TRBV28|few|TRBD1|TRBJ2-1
CASSLGQRYNEQFF
TGTGCCAGCAGTTTGGGACAGAGATACAATGAGCAGTTCTTC
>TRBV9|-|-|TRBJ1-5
CASSAGDYSNQPQHF
TGTGCCAGCAGCGCAGGGGATTATAGCAATCAGCCCCAGCATTTT
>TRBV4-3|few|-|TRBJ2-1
CASSQEGAGAYNEQFF
TGCGCCAGCAGCCAAGAGGGGGCAGGGGCCTACAATGAGCAGTTCTTC
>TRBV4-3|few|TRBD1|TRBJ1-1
CASSQSFGQGVKAFF
TGCGCCAGCAGCCAATCTTTTGGACAGGGTGTAAAAGCTTTCTTT
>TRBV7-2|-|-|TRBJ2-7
CASSLDPGRAYEQYF
TGTGCCAGCAGCTTAGATCCCGGGCGGGCCTACGAGCAGTACTTC
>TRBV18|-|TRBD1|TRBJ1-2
CASSPTDRVGGYTF
TGTGCCAGCTCACCCACGGACAGGGTGGGTGGCTACACCTTC
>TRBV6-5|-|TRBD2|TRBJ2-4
CASSPVGTRANIQYF
TGTGCCAGCAGCCCCGTCGGGACTAGGGCCAACATTCAGTACTTC
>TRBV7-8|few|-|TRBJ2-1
CASSRIGGKGSYNEQFF
TGTGCCAGCAGCCGCATTGGAGGGAAGGGCTCCTACAATGAGCAGTTCTTC
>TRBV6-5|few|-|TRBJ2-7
CASSYVRAYEQYF
TGTGCCAGCAGTTACGTCAGGGCCTACGAGCAGTACTTC
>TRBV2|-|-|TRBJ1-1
CASSGLLMNTEAFF
TGTGCCAGCAGTGGTCTCCTTATGAACACTGAAGCTTTCTTT
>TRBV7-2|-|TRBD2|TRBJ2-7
CASSRTSGSYEQYF
TGTGCCAGCAGCCGGACTAGCGGGAGCTACGAGCAGTACTTC
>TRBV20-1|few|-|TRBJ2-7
CSASPGFEQYF
TGCAGTGCTAGCCCAGGATTCGAGCAGTACTTC